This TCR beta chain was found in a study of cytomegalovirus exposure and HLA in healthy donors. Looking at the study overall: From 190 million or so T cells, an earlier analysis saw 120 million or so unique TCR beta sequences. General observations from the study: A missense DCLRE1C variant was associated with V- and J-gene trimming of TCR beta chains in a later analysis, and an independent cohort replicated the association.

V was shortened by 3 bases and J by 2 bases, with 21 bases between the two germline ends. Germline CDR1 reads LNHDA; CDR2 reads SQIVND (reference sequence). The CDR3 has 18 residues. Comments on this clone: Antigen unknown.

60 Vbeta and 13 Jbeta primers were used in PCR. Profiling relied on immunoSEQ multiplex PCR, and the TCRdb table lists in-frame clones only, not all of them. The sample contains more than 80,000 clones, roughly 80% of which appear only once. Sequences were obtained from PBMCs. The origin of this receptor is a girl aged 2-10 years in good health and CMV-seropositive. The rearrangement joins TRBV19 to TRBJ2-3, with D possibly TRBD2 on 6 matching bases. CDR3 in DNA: TGTGCCAGTAGTATGTTCAGTAGCGGAACAATACTCACAGATACGCAGTATTTT. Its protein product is CASSMFSSGTILTDTQYF.